The present T cell receptor beta chain was sequenced within a study of post-analysis software for immune sequencing data. General study findings and limits: TRBV5-6, TRBV5-1 and TRBV20-1 were among about 5 TRBV segments more frequent in patients than controls.

J lost 7 bases, V lost 6 bases, and 15 bases had no gene match. The germline V gene has CDR1 MDHEN and CDR2 SYDVKM. The CDR3 contains 16 residues. Prepared TCR beta cDNA libraries contained unique molecular identifiers. Using its own MiXCR run on the PCR reads, TCRdb lists one record per CDR3 protein. Of about 430,000 distinct CDR3 sequences in the sample, about 39% are singletons; the top ten hold around 8%. Regarding this clonotype: No antigen is known for it.

This sequence was found in a girl aged 2 to 9 with multiple sclerosis. The sample comprised blood. The rearrangement links TRBV28 to TRBJ1-2, with TRBD1 matching 9 bases. For the CDR3, the DNA is TGTGCCAGCAGGTCACCGTCGACAGGGGGATTCGTTGGCTACACCTTC. Encoded protein: CASRSPSTGGFVGYTF.